This TCR beta chain was sequenced for a study of blood T cells in healthy people across ages. This clonotype showed up many times. The CDR3 is made up of 17 amino acids. Trimming took off 2 bases at V and 4 bases at J, with 21 bases between the two ends. Looked up from germline, CDR1 is SNHLY and CDR2 is FYNNEI. Alongside a J-beta primer mix, a sample-barcoded 5' primer served in a second PCR lasting about 7 to 11 cycles. TCRdb re-called the 5' RACE reads through MiXCR, storing one row per CDR3 protein. The repertoire includes over 450,000 distinct CDR3 sequences, 24% of them detected once, and approximately 8.7% sits in the top ten. Healthy Russian Caucasian donors spanned ages about 6 to 100 years. These data are also associated with another study on T cells of mothers and their children.

This sequence originates from a boy under 18 in good health. Sequencing used blood. The chain has TRBV2 and TRBJ2-7; TRBD1 or TRBD2 may be the D gene (5 bases each). The CDR3 is CASSEFNSPGTDYEQYF. The CDR3 region has the DNA TGTGCCAGCAGTGAATTTAATTCTCCGGGGACGGATTACGAGCAGTACTTC.